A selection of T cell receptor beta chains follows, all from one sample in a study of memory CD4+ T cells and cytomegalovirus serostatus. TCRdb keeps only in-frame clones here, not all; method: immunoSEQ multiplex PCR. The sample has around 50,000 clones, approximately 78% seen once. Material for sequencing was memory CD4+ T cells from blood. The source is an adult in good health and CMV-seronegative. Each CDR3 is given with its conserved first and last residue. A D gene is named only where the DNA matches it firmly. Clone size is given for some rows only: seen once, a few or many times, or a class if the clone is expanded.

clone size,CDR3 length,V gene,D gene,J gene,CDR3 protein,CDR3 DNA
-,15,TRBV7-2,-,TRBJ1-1,CASSPPGSSNTEAFF,TGTGCCAGCAGCCCCCCGGGCAGCAGCAACACTGAAGCTTTCTTT
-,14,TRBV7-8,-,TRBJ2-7,CASSPHPFPYGQYF,TGTGCCAGCAGCCCCCACCCGTTCCCATACGGGCAGTACTTC
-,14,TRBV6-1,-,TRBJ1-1,CASTPRGPPKEAFF,TGTGCCAGCACCCCCCGGGGTCCCCCTAAGGAAGCTTTCTTT
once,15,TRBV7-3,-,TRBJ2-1,CASSLRGSSYNEQFF,TGTGCCAGCAGCTTAAGGGGGAGCTCCTACAATGAGCAGTTCTTC
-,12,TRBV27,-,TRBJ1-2,CASSPPRGGYTF,TGTGCCAGCAGCCCCCCCAGAGGTGGCTACACCTTC
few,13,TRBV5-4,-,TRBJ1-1,CASSLEAFTEAFF,TGTGCCAGCAGCTTAGAAGCTTTCACTGAAGCTTTCTTT
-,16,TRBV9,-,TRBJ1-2,CASSLYGGRASYGYTF,TGTGCCAGCAGCCTATATGGGGGCCGGGCTTCCTATGGCTACACCTTC
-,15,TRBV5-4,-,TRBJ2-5,CASSLGGEERETQYF,TGTGCCAGCAGCTTGGGTGGGGAGGAGCGAGAGACCCAGTACTTC
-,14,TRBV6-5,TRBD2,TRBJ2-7,CASSGLASGSEQYF,TGTGCCAGCAGTGGACTAGCCAGCGGGTCCGAGCAGTACTTC
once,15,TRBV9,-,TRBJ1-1,CASSVGMGEVEKSFF,TGTGCCAGCAGCGTCGGCATGGGGGAGGTTGAGAAGTCTTTCTTT
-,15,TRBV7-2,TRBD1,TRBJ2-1,CASSQTGAGYNEQFF,TGTGCCAGCAGCCAAACAGGGGCCGGCTACAATGAGCAGTTCTTC
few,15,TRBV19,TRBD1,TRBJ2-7,CASSIATGGRYEQYF,TGTGCCAGTAGTATAGCGACAGGGGGTCGGTACGAGCAGTACTTC
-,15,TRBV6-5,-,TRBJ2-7,CASSYCWDTGCEQYF,TGTGCCAGCAGTTACTGTTGGGACACGGGTTGCGAGCAGTACTTC
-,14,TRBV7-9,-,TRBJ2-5,CASSLFGQLETQYF,TGTGCCAGCAGCTTATTCGGGCAGCTAGAGACCCAGTACTTC
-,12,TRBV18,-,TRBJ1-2,CASSSERLGYTF,TGTGCCAGCTCCTCAGAGCGGCTTGGCTACACCTTC
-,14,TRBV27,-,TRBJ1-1,CASSWGLRYTEAFF,TGTGCCAGCAGTTGGGGGTTGAGGTACACTGAAGCTTTCTTT
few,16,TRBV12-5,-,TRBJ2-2,CASGGSDSANTGELFF,TGTGCTAGTGGGGGATCGGACAGCGCGAACACCGGGGAGCTGTTTTTT
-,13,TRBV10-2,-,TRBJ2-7,CASSGAPLYEQYF,TGCGCCAGCAGTGGGGCCCCCCTCTACGAGCAGTACTTC
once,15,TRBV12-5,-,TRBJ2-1,CASGLDGEGFNEQFF,TGTGCTAGTGGCCTCGACGGGGAAGGGTTTAATGAGCAGTTCTTC
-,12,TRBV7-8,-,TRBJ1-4,CASSLANEKLFF,TGTGCCAGCAGCTTAGCGAATGAAAAACTGTTTTTT
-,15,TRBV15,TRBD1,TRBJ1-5,CATSEAHRGFQPQHF,TGTGCCACCAGCGAAGCGCACAGGGGGTTTCAGCCCCAGCATTTT
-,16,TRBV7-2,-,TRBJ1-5,CASSLWGRGESQPQHF,TGTGCCAGCAGCTTATGGGGCAGGGGTGAGTCTCAGCCCCAGCATTTT
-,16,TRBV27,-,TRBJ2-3,CASSEGRLPTRDTQYF,TGTGCCAGCAGTGAGGGTCGACTTCCTACCAGAGATACGCAGTATTTT